This T cell receptor (beta chain) originates from a study of blood T cell repertoires in COVID-19 (dated by TCRdb to 2018 to 2021). A note on the overall study: Collaborator samples came from the United States, Italy and Spain and covered acute and convalescent phases of COVID-19. Nearly every sample came with metadata listing a de-identified subject ID, COVID-19 status, age in years and sex. Where available, HLA class I and class II types were taken from metadata supplied by the sample provider and were not determined by assay-based typing. The material from the prospective study consisted of cDNA or gDNA derived from T cells, B-cell-depleted T cells, or PBMCs. A freely available public database, intended as a resource for researchers studying the immune response to SARS-CoV-2, is where the repertoires were released. Subjects who had been exposed to COVID-19, were actively infected with it, or had recovered from it provided the deeply sampled blood TCRbeta repertoires that made up the dataset. Samples were obtained from the ongoing ImmuneRACE study (first 160 participants) and from about 1,300 subjects provided by 6 global collaborators. What the study reported, not specific to this receptor: The amount of clinical and demographic metadata varied by source and participant and was provided uncurated.

CDR1 is given as SGHNT and CDR2 as YYREEE, both from the germline V gene (reference sequence). The CDR3 runs 14 amino acids, cysteine and phenylalanine included. Of all the DNA, just the CDR3 is kept, 42 bases in frame from base 1. The V end loses 4 bases and the J end loses 4 bases, and a stretch of 15 bases separates them. In the case of this clone: Its antigen has not been determined. No base quality information exists; no much larger clone differs at one position.

Enrolling through a virtual design, the prospective study's participants ranged in age from about 18 to 89 years and lived across roughly 24 United States geographic areas. To assign participants to cohorts, the prospective study relied on clinical history that participants themselves reported in a screening survey and a study questionnaire. Mobile phlebotomists in the prospective study collected whole blood, serum and a nasopharyngeal or oropharyngeal swab from every participant. Additional blood draws and questionnaires over an approximately 2-month period could optionally be provided by prospective study participants. Prospective study blood samples were shipped either frozen or at room temperature before DNA extraction. The immunoSEQ Assay, a bias-controlled multiplex PCR, was used to amplify TCRbeta CDR3 regions from genomic DNA. Per the original workflow: The number of nucleated cells in each sample was estimated from the amplification of reference gene primers within the assay. To quantify the absolute abundance of each unique TCRbeta CDR3 rearrangement, sequence reads were collapsed and filtered. For each sample, productive Simpson clonality was calculated as the square root of Simpson's diversity index over productive rearrangements. In its TCRdb copy, this immuneACCESS table keeps in-frame sequences only and misses some clones. Where compared with another copy, unresolved V genes explain less than half of these, and the others have no known cause. The V and J calls and the clone size are those of that table, but D and trimming were determined from the DNA. The sample table contains approximately 220,000 clones; only one count was recorded for 87% of them. 2.5% to 3% of the sample comes from the top ten.

The clonotype was recovered from a woman younger than 45 with acute COVID-19. Recombination linked TRBV5-4 to TRBJ2-7; the best D guess is TRBD1, with 6 bases matching. Sequenced material: PBMCs or T cells enriched from blood (not recorded which). CDR3 region: CASSIEPDSYEQYF. The sequence in DNA is TGTGCCAGCAGCATTGAACCGGACAGTTACGAGCAGTACTTC.